This is a list of T cell receptor beta chains from one sample in a study of cytomegalovirus exposure and HLA in healthy donors. Here immunoSEQ multiplex PCR was the method, and the copy in TCRdb shows in-frame clones only, minus some. Among about 170,000 clones listed, more than 60% were seen once. The sequencing sample was made of PBMCs. These receptor sequences come from a female donor in good health and CMV-seronegative. CDR3s include the opening cysteine and the closing phenylalanine or tryptophan. A D gene is named only where the DNA matches it firmly. The size of a clone is reported for some rows only, either as once, few or many, or as a class for expanded clones.

>-|TRBV5-1|-|TRBJ2-4
CASSGSGTNIQYF
TGCGCCAGCAGCGGTAGCGGAACGAACATTCAGTACTTC
>-|TRBV5-4|TRBD1|TRBJ2-2
CASSIDRGLTGELFF
TGTGCCAGCAGCATAGACAGGGGGCTCACCGGGGAGCTGTTTTTT
>-|TRBV29-1|-|TRBJ2-7
CSVAGTSTYEQYF
TGCAGCGTTGCGGGGACATCGACCTACGAGCAGTACTTC
>-|TRBV18|-|TRBJ2-5
CASSLGETQYF
TGTGCCAGCTCACTCGGAGAGACCCAGTACTTC
>-|TRBV27|-|TRBJ1-5
CASAPGEGGRQPQHF
TGTGCCAGCGCCCCCGGGGAGGGTGGGCGTCAGCCCCAGCATTTT
>once|TRBV18|-|TRBJ1-2
CASSPGRGSYFYGYTF
TGTGCCAGCTCACCGGGCAGGGGTTCTTACTTCTATGGCTACACCTTC
>once|TRBV7-9|TRBD2|TRBJ2-3
CASSLPGLAGPDTQYF
TGTGCCAGCAGCTTACCCGGACTAGCGGGGCCAGATACGCAGTATTTT
>-|TRBV15|TRBD2|TRBJ2-1
CATSREAGTSGSYNEQFF
TGTGCCACCAGCAGAGAAGCCGGGACTAGCGGCTCCTACAATGAGCAGTTCTTC
>-|TRBV7-3|TRBD1|TRBJ2-1
CASSIPGQTQFF
TGTGCCAGCAGCATCCCGGGACAGACGCAGTTCTTC
>-|TRBV6-1|-|TRBJ1-6
CASMENSPLHF
TGTGCCAGCATGGAGAATTCACCCCTCCACTTT
>-|TRBV29-1|-|TRBJ2-1
CSVEVQAYNEQFF
TGCAGCGTTGAAGTGCAGGCATACAATGAGCAGTTCTTC
>-|TRBV5-6|TRBD2|TRBJ2-3
CASSWELAGVTDTQYF
TGTGCCAGCAGCTGGGAACTAGCGGGGGTCACAGATACGCAGTATTTT
>few|TRBV28|TRBD2|TRBJ2-3
CASSVTSFVTDTQYF
TGTGCCAGCAGTGTGACTAGCTTCGTCACAGATACGCAGTATTTT
>-|TRBV11-2|TRBD1|TRBJ1-2
CASSPGTGSYGYTF
TGTGCCAGCAGCCCTGGGACAGGGTCCTATGGCTACACCTTC
>-|TRBV2|-|TRBJ2-2
CASKGPGGTGELFF
TGTGCCAGCAAAGGCCCCGGGGGAACCGGGGAGCTGTTTTTT
>-|TRBV19|TRBD1|TRBJ1-5
CASTQGRLLQPQHF
TGTGCCAGTACACAGGGGAGGCTACTTCAGCCCCAGCATTTT
>-|TRBV28|TRBD2|TRBJ2-1
CASSFIPFPGLATYNEQFF
TGTGCCAGCAGTTTTATCCCTTTCCCCGGACTAGCAACCTACAATGAGCAGTTCTTC
>-|TRBV28|TRBD1|TRBJ1-2
CASSSFGQGAPYGYTF
TGTGCCAGCAGTTCTTTCGGACAGGGGGCACCCTATGGCTACACCTTC
>-|TRBV27|TRBD2|TRBJ2-7
CASSLVGGSSYEQYF
TGTGCCAGCAGTTTAGTGGGGGGGTCCTCCTACGAGCAGTACTTC
>few|TRBV7-2|-|TRBJ1-3
CASSLGQAGNTIYF
TGTGCCAGCAGCTTAGGGCAAGCTGGAAACACCATATATTTT
>-|TRBV27|-|TRBJ2-5
CASSLYGIQETQYF
TGTGCCAGCAGTTTGTACGGGATCCAAGAGACCCAGTACTTC
>-|TRBV2|-|TRBJ1-5
CASSSSQGSNQPQHF
TGTGCCAGCAGTTCATCACAGGGCAGCAATCAGCCCCAGCATTTT
>-|TRBV27|TRBD1|TRBJ2-7
CASSLMDRGYEQYF
TGTGCCAGCAGTTTAATGGACAGGGGTTACGAGCAGTACTTC
>once|TRBV6-6|-|TRBJ2-7
CASSSRGLVYEQYF
TGTGCCAGCAGCTCGCGGGGTCTGGTATACGAGCAGTACTTC
>-|TRBV7-9|-|TRBJ1-1
CASSLVERPRNTEAFF
TGTGCCAGCAGCTTAGTAGAGAGGCCGAGGAACACTGAAGCTTTCTTT
>-|TRBV2|-|TRBJ1-2
CATHEDSYGNYGYTF
TGTGCCACCCACGAGGACAGTTACGGTAACTATGGCTACACCTTC
>-|TRBV9|-|TRBJ2-3
CASSGRLVQDTQYF
TGTGCCAGCAGCGGGAGACTAGTTCAAGATACGCAGTATTTT
>few|TRBV4-2|-|TRBJ2-3
CASSQAGSENTDTQYF
TGTGCCAGCAGCCAAGCCGGTAGCGAGAACACAGATACGCAGTATTTT
>-|TRBV5-1|-|TRBJ2-1
CASSFRGSNNEQFF
TGCGCCAGCAGCTTCCGGGGGAGTAACAATGAGCAGTTCTTC
>-|TRBV19|-|TRBJ1-1
CASSTQTNTEAFF
TGTGCCAGTAGTACACAGACGAACACTGAAGCTTTCTTT
>-|TRBV11-2|-|TRBJ1-5
CASSLTDTGNQPQHF
TGTGCCAGCAGCCTAACTGACACCGGCAATCAGCCCCAGCATTTT
>once|TRBV15|TRBD2|TRBJ2-7
CATSSTGTSATKQYF
TGTGCCACCAGCAGCACCGGGACTAGCGCCACTAAGCAGTACTTC
>-|TRBV6-5|TRBD1|TRBJ1-5
CASRSGTGDQPQHF
TGTGCCAGCAGATCCGGGACAGGGGATCAGCCCCAGCATTTT
>-|TRBV4-1|TRBD2|TRBJ2-5
CASSQDPTSRETQYF
TGCGCCAGCAGCCAAGACCCGACTAGCAGAGAGACCCAGTACTTC
>-|TRBV5-1|-|TRBJ1-2
CASRRENYGYTF
TGCGCCAGCAGGAGGGAAAACTATGGCTACACCTTC
>-|TRBV7-9|-|TRBJ1-1
CASSFGGADTEAFF
TGTGCCAGCAGCTTTGGGGGGGCGGACACTGAAGCTTTCTTT
>-|TRBV15|-|TRBJ2-3
CATSRGTPRTDTQYF
TGTGCCACCAGCAGAGGGACTCCTCGCACAGATACGCAGTATTTT
>few|TRBV19|-|TRBJ1-5
CAVGVNQPQHF
TGTGCAGTAGGGGTCAATCAGCCCCAGCATTTT
>-|TRBV7-3|TRBD1|TRBJ1-1
CASSQGAGTEAFF
TGTGCCAGCAGCCAGGGGGCGGGCACTGAAGCTTTCTTT
>few|TRBV20-1|TRBD1|TRBJ2-1
CSADRGNEQFF
TGCAGTGCTGACAGGGGAAATGAGCAGTTCTTC
>-|TRBV5-4|TRBD2|TRBJ2-3
CASSLRRESSTDTQYF
TGTGCCAGCAGCTTGAGGCGGGAGAGTAGCACAGATACGCAGTATTTT
>few|TRBV6-6|TRBD1|TRBJ1-1
CASRDRGNTEAFF
TGTGCCAGCAGAGACAGGGGGAACACTGAAGCTTTCTTT
>-|TRBV7-2|TRBD2|TRBJ2-7
CASSLSGGSSYEQYF
TGTGCCAGCAGCCTTAGCGGGGGTAGCTCCTACGAGCAGTACTTC
>few|TRBV29-1|TRBD2|TRBJ2-7
CSARTGTSGYEQYF
TGCAGCGCTCGAACCGGGACTAGCGGCTACGAGCAGTACTTC
>once|TRBV4-1|-|TRBJ1-5
CASSQVIGGNQPQHF
TGCGCCAGCAGCCAAGTCATAGGGGGTAATCAGCCCCAGCATTTT
>-|TRBV19|TRBD2|TRBJ2-3
CASSIGERGMGTDTQYF
TGTGCCAGTAGTATAGGAGAGCGGGGTATGGGGACAGATACGCAGTATTTT
>-|TRBV27|TRBD2|TRBJ2-7
CASSSLAGDEQYF
TGTGCCAGCAGTTCCCTAGCGGGTGACGAGCAGTACTTC
>few|TRBV30|TRBD1|TRBJ1-3
CAWSMGTAGNTIYF
TGTGCCTGGAGTATGGGGACAGCTGGAAACACCATATATTTT
>-|TRBV5-6|-|TRBJ2-7
CASSPLSYPSYEQYF
TGTGCCAGCAGCCCCTTGAGTTACCCGTCCTACGAGCAGTACTTC
>-|TRBV27|-|TRBJ1-2
CASSFIGSYGYTF
TGTGCCAGCAGTTTTATAGGGAGCTATGGCTACACCTTC
>-|TRBV18|TRBD1|TRBJ1-6
CASSLGQGDNSPLHF
TGTGCCAGCTCCCTCGGACAGGGGGACAATTCACCCCTCCACTTT
>-|TRBV19|-|TRBJ1-1
CASSIPPGSLNTEAFF
TGTGCCAGTAGTATCCCCCCGGGGTCACTGAACACTGAAGCTTTCTTT
>-|TRBV5-4|TRBD2|TRBJ2-7
CASSLTSGDAYEQYF
TGTGCCAGCAGCCTCACTAGCGGGGACGCCTACGAGCAGTACTTC
>-|TRBV19|-|TRBJ2-7
CASSLSPDSFSYEQYF
TGTGCCAGTAGTCTTAGTCCAGACAGCTTCTCCTACGAGCAGTACTTC
>-|TRBV10-1|TRBD2|TRBJ2-5
CASSDTGTSREQETQYF
TGCGCCAGCAGTGATACAGGGACTAGCCGGGAGCAAGAGACCCAGTACTTC
>-|TRBV11-2|-|TRBJ1-1
CASSLSGAFGQTEAFF
TGTGCCAGCAGCCTCAGCGGGGCCTTCGGGCAGACTGAAGCTTTCTTT
>-|TRBV6-5|-|TRBJ1-2
CASSDDTVYCYTF
TGTGCCAGCAGTGACGACACTGTTTATTGCTACACCTTC
>once|TRBV5-8|-|TRBJ1-1
CASSLESRPDTEAFF
TGTGCCAGCAGCTTGGAGTCCAGGCCTGACACTGAAGCTTTCTTT
>-|TRBV19|-|TRBJ1-4
CASSIGQGNEKLFF
TGTGCCAGTAGTATAGGCCAGGGAAATGAAAAACTGTTTTTT
>-|TRBV5-4|TRBD2|TRBJ2-2
CASSGIAGGTGELFF
TGTGCCAGCAGCGGGATAGCCGGGGGGACCGGGGAGCTGTTTTTT